This T cell receptor (beta chain) was captured in a study of shared clonotypes between healthy human individuals. This clone has a single count. Its matching antigen is unknown. The CDR3 extends over 11 amino acids. Trimming left V 5 bases short and J 4 bases short, with 7 bases between. Germline CDR1 reads GTSNPN; CDR2 reads SVGIG (reference sequence). General observations from the study: Several donors showed sharing of roughly 5% of naive CD4 clonotypes.

Here immunoSEQ multiplex PCR was the method, and the copy in TCRdb shows in-frame clones only, minus some. The sample carries 2 million to 3 million clones, 90% to 95% recorded once. Source material: naive CD4+ T cells from PBMCs. The subset was: CD45RA+ positively selected. V is TRBV30 and J is TRBJ2-3, with D unclear. The clonotype comes from a man younger than 35 in good health. Some clones in this sample may be carry-over from other donors' samples. Here the CDR3 DNA reads TGTGCCTGGGGGCCACCAGATACGCAGTATTTT. Translating gives CAWGPPDTQYF.